The 25 T cell receptor beta chains in this list originate from one sample, sequenced in a study of blood T cell repertoires in COVID-19. Profiling relied on immunoSEQ multiplex PCR, and the TCRdb table lists in-frame clones only, not all of them. The sample has 35,000 to 50,000 clones; 70% to 90% are singletons. Sequenced sample: peripheral blood. Every receptor here comes from a man aged 55 to 70 in a cohort sampled during active COVID-19.

This clone was found once. This chain joins TRBV9 and TRBJ2-1, with 8 bases matching TRBD1. Trimming cost V 4 bases and J 0 bases; bases outside gene matches: 6. The CDR3 is 16 residues long. Germline assignment: CDR1 SGDLS and CDR2 YYNGEE. The CDR3 here is CASSLSTGGSYNEQFF. Written as DNA, the CDR3 is TGTGCCAGCAGCCTTAGTACAGGGGGCTCCTACAATGAGCAGTTCTTC.

The CDR3 protein is CASSLGQGGRDGYTF. CDR3 bases: TGTGCCAGCAGCTTAGGACAGGGGGGGAGAGATGGCTACACCTTC. V is TRBV7-2 and J is TRBJ1-2, with 9 bases identical to TRBD1. This CDR3 is built from 15 residues. Germline CDR1 reads SGHTA; CDR2 reads FQGNSA. V shed 1 base and J 6 bases; nucleotides not matched to a gene: 6.

The chain recombines TRBV11-3 with TRBJ2-7; D call uncertain. Germline lookup yields CDR1 SGHNT and CDR2 YENEEA. This CDR3 spans 11 amino acids. V was cut by 5 bases and J by 3 bases, with 5 bases left in between. The CDR3 region has the DNA TGTGCCAGCAGCACGGGCTACGAGCAGTACTTC. This gives the protein CASSTGYEQYF.

The CDR3 DNA is TGTGCCTGGTCCCTGAGGGCTTCGGGGGAGCTGTTTTTT. Encoded protein: CAWSLRASGELFF. V usage is TRBV30 and J usage is TRBJ2-2; tentatively, D is TRBD2 (5 bases). Between the trimmed V and J ends, which lost 5 bases and 8 bases, there was a span of 15 bases. The CDR3 covers 13 residues. From germline, CDR1 is GTSNPN and CDR2 SVGIG (reference sequence). The variable domain in full, completed from reference TRBV30 and TRBJ2-2, reads SQTIHQWPATLVQPVGSPLSLECTVEGTSNPNLYWYRQAAGRGLQLLFYSVGIGQISSEVPQNLSASRPQDRQFILSSKKLLLSDSGFYLCAWSLRASGELFFGEGSRLTVL.

The sample holds a few counts of this clone. The chain employs TRBV7-9 and TRBJ1-2; D is unresolved. V lost 7 bases and J 7 bases, leaving 19 bases between the germline ends. Germline V gene lookup returns CDR1 SEHNR and CDR2 FQNEAQ (reference sequence). The length of the CDR3 is 14 residues. This chain's CDR3 is CASTSSLRGSGYTF. CDR3 in DNA: TGTGCCAGCACCTCGTCTTTACGGGGAAGTGGCTACACCTTC.

This clone has only a few counts. V is TRBV5-1 and J is TRBJ2-7; D may be TRBD2 (6 bases). V was trimmed by 1 base and J by 6 bases, leaving 14 bases between them. Germline lookup yields CDR1 SGHRS and CDR2 YFSETQ. This CDR3 region has 14 residues. CDR3 sequence reads: CASSLFGQGGEQYF. The CDR3 DNA reads TGCGCCAGCAGCTTGTTTGGTCAGGGAGGCGAGCAGTACTTC. The whole variable domain, filled in from reference TRBV5-1 and TRBJ2-7, reads KAGVTQTPRYLIKTRGQQVTLSCSPISGHRSVSWYQQTPGQGLQFLFEYFSETQRNKGNFPGRFSGRQFSNSRSEMNVSTLELGDSALYLCASSLFGQGGEQYFGPGTRLTVT.

The chain joins TRBV12-2 to TRBJ2-7; TRBD1, the table's D call, was not compared with the DNA. TRBV12-2 is labeled a pseudogene. CDR3 size: 16 residues. The CDR3 DNA reads TGTGCAAGTCGCTTAGAATTTGGGACAGGGGGCACGGAGCAGTACTTC. This codes for CASRLEFGTGGTEQYF.

The table lists this clone with a few counts. This chain connects TRBV7-9 to TRBJ2-7; TRBD1 matches at 8 bases. Germline V CDR1 and CDR2: SEHNR, FQNEAQ (reference sequence). With V trimmed by 5 bases and J by 3 bases, 6 bases remained unmatched. There are 14 residues in the CDR3. DNA for the CDR3: TGTGCCAGCAGCCACCGGGACAGGAACTACGAGCAGTACTTC. Protein product: CASSHRDRNYEQYF.

This clone has a single count. This sequence joins TRBV28 and TRBJ1-1, with D perhaps matching TRBD1 (5 bases). Germline-derived CDR1 and CDR2 are MDHEN and SYDVKM. The CDR3 has 14 residues. The V end lost 6 bases, the J end lost 1 base, and 12 bases lay between the germline ends. CDR3 loop: CASSKTTENTEAFF. In DNA form, the CDR3 reads TGTGCCAGCAGCAAGACGACAGAGAACACTGAAGCTTTCTTT.

The chain recombines TRBV24-1 with TRBJ2-3; weak D call: TRBD1 (6 bases). Trimming removed 5 bases from V and 4 bases from J, with 12 bases in between. Looked up from germline, CDR1 is KGHDR and CDR2 is SFDVKD. The CDR3 consists of 14 residues. For the CDR3, the DNA is TGTGCCACCAGTGGTACAGGGTATGCAGATACGCAGTATTTT. Translation gives CATSGTGYADTQYF.

This clone was seen only a few times. The chain uses TRBV30 and TRBJ2-1; D is unclear. The germline V and J ends were trimmed by 2 bases and 8 bases, with 10 bases remaining between them. This CDR3 contains 12 residues. Germline V gene sequence: CDR1 GTSNPN, CDR2 SVGIG (reference sequence). The CDR3 protein is CAWSTPTDEQFF. CDR3 nucleotide sequence: TGTGCCTGGAGTACCCCTACGGATGAGCAGTTCTTC.

This clone was found once. The V call is TRBV7-9, the J call TRBJ1-2; 7 bases are shared with TRBD1. Germline V lookup: CDR1 SEHNR, CDR2 FQNEAQ (reference sequence). The V gene end was trimmed by 5 bases and the J gene end by 6 bases; junction bases not matched to a gene: 21. The CDR3 sequence is 18 residues long. CDR3 nucleotide sequence: TGTGCCAGCAGCGACAATAACCGTGAATTACAGGGGACCCATGGCTACACCTTC. As protein: CASSDNNRELQGTHGYTF.

The rearrangement uses TRBV5-1 and TRBJ1-6; D is ambiguous. CDR1 is SGHRS and CDR2 is YFSETQ in the germline V gene. The ends were cut back, 0 bases at V and 6 bases at J, with 7 bases in the middle. This CDR3 comprises 14 residues. The CDR3 DNA reads TGCGCCAGCAGCTTGGACGGTTTTAATTCACCCCTCCACTTT. Encoded protein: CASSLDGFNSPLHF.

This clone was counted a single time. V and J are TRBV7-2 and TRBJ2-1; 11 nucleotides match TRBD2. This CDR3 spans 15 amino acids. CDR1 is SGHTA, CDR2 FQGNSA, per germline. Losses at the gene ends were 5 bases for V and 4 bases for J; bases not matched to a gene: 4. CDR3 sequence reads: CASSTTSGGYNEQFF. The CDR3 coding sequence is TGTGCCAGCAGCACCACTAGCGGGGGATACAATGAGCAGTTCTTC.

The chain joins TRBV10-3 to TRBJ2-3; 9 bases are a match to TRBD1. Germline V lookup: CDR1 ENHRY, CDR2 SYGVKD. The CDR3 extends over 14 amino acids. The trim removed 11 bases at V and 2 bases at J, leaving 8 bases unmatched. The CDR3 sequence: CAARTGATTDTQYF. The CDR3 DNA reads TGTGCCGCACGGACAGGGGCCACCACAGATACGCAGTATTTT.

This chain uses TRBV7-3 with TRBJ2-3; 13 bases match TRBD2. The CDR3 loop spans 15 amino acids. With 5 bases clipped from V and 4 bases from J, the junction kept 3 bases outside the gene matches. The germline V gene encodes CDR1 SGHTA and CDR2 FQGTGA. The CDR3 DNA reads TGTGCCAGCAGCACCGGGACTAGCGGGGCAGATACGCAGTATTTT. This encodes CASSTGTSGADTQYF.

The rearrangement joins TRBV11-2 to TRBJ2-5, with D possibly being TRBD2 (6 bases). The CDR3 runs to 14 residues. V gave up 5 bases and J gave up 5 bases, with 15 bases separating them. CDR1 is SGHAT, CDR2 FQNNGV, per germline. The CDR3 region has the DNA TGTGCCAGCAGCCCTTCCTTCCGGGGGGAGACCCAGTACTTC. Residues: CASSPSFRGETQYF.

This clone appeared a single time. This chain joins TRBV5-1 and TRBJ1-1; D is uncertain. From germline, CDR1 is SGHRS and CDR2 YFSETQ. V shed 4 bases and J shed 2 bases, with 9 bases lying between them. CDR3 size: 13 residues. CDR3 region: CASSRDTNTEAFF. In DNA form, the CDR3 reads TGCGCCAGCAGCCGCGACACCAACACTGAAGCTTTCTTT.

The rearrangement joins TRBV7-8 to TRBJ2-7, with D possibly being TRBD1 (5 bases). The germline V and J ends were trimmed by 5 bases and 0 bases, with 11 bases remaining between them. The germline V gene encodes CDR1 SGHVS and CDR2 FQNEAQ. The CDR3 covers 14 residues. CDR3 DNA sequence: TGTGCCAGCAGCCTTGGACAAAGCTCCTACGAGCAGTACTTC. Encoded protein: CASSLGQSSYEQYF.

This chain joins TRBV6-6 and TRBJ2-1; D remains ambiguous. The CDR3 extends over 15 amino acids. With 5 bases removed from V and 0 bases from J, the gap between germline ends came to 11 bases. CDR1 and CDR2 from the germline V gene are MNHNY and SVGAGI (reference sequence). CDR3 nucleotide sequence: TGTGCCAGCAGTGACACCCTGAGCTCCTACAATGAGCAGTTCTTC. Its protein product is CASSDTLSSYNEQFF.

This clone was picked up a small number of times. The CDR3 DNA is TGTGCCAGCAGCTCAGGGACCTATCCGGGGGACGAGCAGTACTTC. Translation: CASSSGTYPGDEQYF. The rearrangement uses TRBV13 and TRBJ2-7; maybe TRBD2 (6 bases). The CDR3 is 15 amino acids. The V end lost 4 bases, the J end lost 5 bases, and 18 bases lay between the germline ends. Germline CDR1 is PRHDT and CDR2 is FYEKMQ (reference sequence).

This clone has a single count. For the CDR3, the DNA is TGTGCCAGCAGCTCGCCCGGGACAGGGCTCTACGAGCAGTACTTC. This gives the protein CASSSPGTGLYEQYF. This sequence joins TRBV5-6 and TRBJ2-7; 9 nucleotides align to TRBD1. J gave up 3 bases and V 3 bases, and 7 bases lay outside the gene matches. Germline V lookup: CDR1 SGHDT, CDR2 YYEEEE. This CDR3 spans 15 amino acids.

The chain joins TRBV28 to TRBJ1-5; 10 bases map to TRBD1. CDR3 length: 16 residues. V lost 3 bases, J lost 6 bases, and 8 bases stayed unmatched. The germline V gene has CDR1 MDHEN and CDR2 SYDVKM. The CDR3 DNA follows: TGTGCCAGCAGTTTTGGGACAGGGGCCTTCGGTCAGCCCCAGCATTTT. It translates to CASSFGTGAFGQPQHF.

The chain uses TRBV7-2 and TRBJ1-5; no clear D gene. The V gene's germline CDR1 is SGHTA and CDR2 FQGNSA. The CDR3 is 13 amino acids. Trimming removed 3 bases at V and 5 bases at J, with 8 bases between. The CDR3 region is CASSLGSYQPQHF. CDR3 sequence (DNA): TGTGCCAGCAGCTTGGGCAGCTATCAGCCCCAGCATTTT.

The chain joins TRBV5-4 to TRBJ2-5; TRBD1 aligns across 9 bases. The germline V gene has CDR1 SGHNT and CDR2 YYREEE (reference sequence). The CDR3 is made up of 14 amino acids. Trimming at V came to 2 bases and at J to 7 bases, leaving 6 bases not matched to a gene. Written as DNA, the CDR3 is TGTGCCAGCAGCTTAGTACAGGGGGCTGGGACCCAGTACTTC. Its protein product is CASSLVQGAGTQYF.